These T cell receptor beta chains were read from a single sample in a study of PD-1 blockade in classical Hodgkin lymphoma. Data came from immunoSEQ multiplex PCR; TCRdb stores just in-frame clones and leaves some out. The sample has fewer than 80,000 clones, about 64% seen once; the top ten hold 7% to 10%. Sequenced material: peripheral blood mononuclear cells (PBMCs), taken before the second cycle of nivolumab. The receptor set was obtained from a human donor with classical Hodgkin lymphoma. The CDR3 runs from the conserved cysteine through the conserved F or W. D genes are given only for firm matches. Clone size is stated in some rows and not others, as once, few, many or a class when expanded.

TRBJ2-6	.	.	TRBV5-1	CASSPSEAVSGANVLTF	TGCGCCAGCAGCCCTTCCGAGGCCGTATCTGGGGCCAACGTCCTGACTTTC
TRBJ1-1	.	.	TRBV19	CASSTGGMNTEAFF	TGTGCCAGTAGTACGGGAGGGATGAACACTGAAGCTTTCTTT
TRBJ2-3	TRBD2	.	TRBV6-5	CATDSGRGTDTQYF	TGTGCCACTGATAGCGGGAGAGGCACAGATACGCAGTATTTT
TRBJ2-1	.	many	TRBV7-9	CASSWIPTNEQFF	TGTGCCAGCAGCTGGATCCCGACAAATGAGCAGTTCTTC
TRBJ2-5	TRBD2	.	TRBV5-1	CASRRGGGETQYF	TGCGCCAGCAGGCGGGGGGGCGGAGAGACCCAGTACTTC
TRBJ1-3	.	.	TRBV18	CASSPRTPGDSGNTIYF	TGTGCCAGCTCACCACGAACCCCAGGGGACTCTGGAAACACCATATATTTT
TRBJ1-1	.	.	TRBV23-1	CASSTLEGGKAFF	TGCGCCAGCAGTACCCTGGAGGGGGGCAAAGCTTTCTTT
TRBJ1-3	.	few	TRBV4-2	CASSGHLSSGNTIYF	TGTGCCAGCTCTGGGCACTTGAGCTCTGGAAACACCATATATTTT
TRBJ1-1	TRBD1	few	TRBV19	CASSIDETGALTTEAFF	TGTGCCAGTAGTATAGATGAGACAGGGGCCCTCACCACTGAAGCTTTCTTT
TRBJ2-7	TRBD2	.	TRBV19	CASSIGTSVYEQYF	TGTGCCAGTAGTATTGGGACTAGCGTCTACGAGCAGTACTTC
TRBJ1-1	.	.	TRBV13	CASSLTELNTEAFF	TGTGCCAGCAGCTTGACAGAATTGAACACTGAAGCTTTCTTT
TRBJ1-5	.	.	TRBV6-5	CASSYLEDQPQHF	TGTGCCAGCAGTTACTTAGAGGATCAGCCCCAGCATTTT
TRBJ1-2	TRBD1	.	TRBV19	CASTLPAGGNGYTF	TGTGCCAGTACCCTTCCTGCAGGGGGAAATGGCTACACCTTC
TRBJ2-6	.	.	TRBV5-6	CASSLAGAPGANVLTF	TGTGCCAGCAGCTTGGCAGGAGCCCCTGGGGCCAACGTCCTGACTTTC
TRBJ2-5	TRBD2	.	TRBV11-2	CASSLEFLAGGGETQYF	TGTGCCAGCAGCTTAGAGTTTCTAGCGGGGGGTGGGGAGACCCAGTACTTC
TRBJ2-5	TRBD2	.	TRBV4-2	CASSSLAGVGETQYF	TGTGCCAGCAGCTCACTAGCGGGAGTCGGAGAGACCCAGTACTTC
TRBJ2-7	TRBD1	few	TRBV5-6	CASSLGQGAYEQYF	TGTGCCAGCAGCCTTGGACAGGGGGCCTACGAGCAGTACTTC
TRBJ2-7	.	.	TRBV30	CAWTQGFDDYEQYF	TGTGCCTGGACCCAGGGGTTTGATGACTACGAGCAGTACTTC
TRBJ1-4	TRBD1	.	TRBV28	CASTAQTGLFNEKLFF	TGTGCCAGCACCGCCCAGACAGGGCTATTTAATGAAAAACTGTTTTTT
TRBJ2-7	.	.	TRBV9	CASSPVQGGPYEQYF	TGTGCCAGCAGCCCTGTCCAGGGGGGCCCCTACGAGCAGTACTTC
TRBJ2-3	.	.	TRBV9	CASSLRGTDTQYF	TGTGCCAGCAGTCTCCGGGGCACAGATACGCAGTATTTT
TRBJ1-1	.	.	TRBV9	CASSVDGHQGDEAFF	TGTGCCAGCAGCGTAGATGGGCACCAAGGAGATGAAGCTTTCTTT
TRBJ2-6	.	once	TRBV18	CASSVSAFPGANVLTF	TGTGCCAGCTCCGTCAGCGCTTTCCCTGGGGCCAACGTCCTGACTTTC
TRBJ2-2	TRBD1	.	TRBV28	CASSSEGTGNTGELFF	TGTGCCAGCAGTTCTGAAGGGACAGGGAACACCGGGGAGCTGTTTTTT
TRBJ2-1	.	few	TRBV5-4	CASSLRLAIYNEQFF	TGTGCCAGCAGCTTGCGGCTAGCAATCTACAATGAGCAGTTCTTC
TRBJ1-2	TRBD1	.	TRBV4-1	CASSPAPTGAPYGYTF	TGCGCCAGCAGCCCTGCTCCGACAGGGGCGCCCTATGGCTACACCTTC
TRBJ1-2	.	.	TRBV7-3	CASSLARRAGGYTF	TGTGCCAGCAGCTTAGCCCGCCGGGCAGGTGGCTACACCTTC
TRBJ2-1	TRBD1	.	TRBV28	CASSLSTQGARNEQFF	TGTGCCAGCAGTTTATCTACACAGGGGGCGCGAAATGAGCAGTTCTTC
TRBJ1-5	.	.	TRBV28	CASSARPIGVSNQPQHF	TGTGCCAGCAGCGCACGCCCTATTGGAGTTAGCAATCAGCCCCAGCATTTT
TRBJ2-7	TRBD2	.	TRBV28	CASSLPLAPYYEQYF	TGTGCCAGCAGTTTGCCACTAGCGCCGTACTACGAGCAGTACTTC
TRBJ2-1	.	.	TRBV7-3	CASSFPGDNNEQFF	TGTGCCAGCAGCTTTCCGGGAGATAACAATGAGCAGTTCTTC
TRBJ2-7	TRBD1	once	TRBV6-6	CASSVSGTGVYEQYF	TGTGCCAGCAGCGTCTCCGGGACAGGAGTCTACGAGCAGTACTTC
TRBJ2-7	.	.	TRBV27	CASSALNGSYEQYF	TGTGCCAGCAGTGCCTTGAACGGTTCCTACGAGCAGTACTTC